This T cell receptor beta chain derives from a study of shared T cell receptors in the human thymus. The CDR3 length is 15 residues. V was clipped by 6 bases and J by 3 bases; unmatched bases: 8. Per germline, CDR1 MDHEN and CDR2 SYDVKM. The repertoire was sequenced with immunoSEQ multiplex PCR; TCRdb's copy has only in-frame clones and lacks some. The data contain a few hundred thousand clones, roughly 94% of them singletons. Specimen: thymocytes. The rearrangement joins TRBV28 to TRBJ2-7; TRBD2 aligns across 10 bases. This TCR came from a human donor. The CDR3 sequence is CASSPGLADVYEQYF. In nucleotides, the CDR3 is TGTGCCAGCAGCCCAGGACTAGCGGATGTCTACGAGCAGTACTTC.